Described below is a single TCR beta chain sequence and its context. Its antigen is undetermined. Within the sample, other DNA sequences also encode this same CDR3. These data are taken from a study of cytomegalovirus exposure and HLA in healthy donors. Study at large: A prior study identified just under 120 million unique TCR beta sequences from 190 million or so T cells. General study findings and limits: As a later analysis showed, a missense DCLRE1C variant was linked to trimming of TCR beta V- and J-genes.

Primers: 60 Vbeta forward and 13 Jbeta reverse. Clones were read by immunoSEQ multiplex PCR, and TCRdb kept only the in-frame ones, dropping some. The sample records approximately 180,000 clones, around nine tenths being singletons. The length of the CDR3 is 14 residues. V was cut by 1 base and J by 2 bases, with 9 bases left in between. Per germline, CDR1 SGHAT and CDR2 FQNNGV. The V call is TRBV11-2, the J call TRBJ2-7; possible D gene TRBD2, 5 bases. Specimen: PBMCs. The source is a woman between 18 and 29 years old in good health and CMV-seronegative. The chain's CDR3 is CASSLGTGTYEQYF. CDR3 bases: TGTGCCAGCAGCTTAGGGACCGGGACCTACGAGCAGTACTTC.